Here is one TCR beta chain with its context. The sample comes from a study of cytomegalovirus exposure and HLA in healthy donors. Primers for the PCR totalled 60 Vbeta and 13 Jbeta. The protocol was immunoSEQ multiplex PCR, while the TCRdb copy is restricted to in-frame clones and leaves out a portion. This sample yields about 160,000 clones, of which 86% are seen a single time; approximately 2% belongs to the top ten. The receptor's source is a woman in her late teens or twenties in good health and CMV-seronegative. Sample: PBMCs.

CDR3 bases: TGTGCCAGCAGATCGCTCGGACTTGCTTACGAGCAGTACTTC. It codes for CASRSLGLAYEQYF. The chain is built from TRBV6-1 and TRBJ2-7, with D maybe TRBD2 (5 bases). V gave up 6 bases and J gave up 4 bases, with 16 bases separating them. Germline loops: CDR1 MNHNS, CDR2 SASEGT. The CDR3 runs 14 residues.